The following is a TCR beta chain sequence with its context. This entry is derived from a study of tumor-infiltrating lymphocytes in primary liver carcinoma. The investigators made TCR beta cDNA from about 510 ng total RNA, using a constant-region primer. Generation of the TCR beta libraries relied on three nested multiplex PCR rounds using slightly modified ARM-PCR. A C-beta reverse primer and TRBV1-TRBV30 forward primers served in each of the first two PCR rounds, at ten to eleven cycles apiece. One entry per CDR3 protein, called by TCRdb with MiXCR from the multiplex PCR reads. The sample has more than 55,000 distinct CDR3 sequences, approximately 70% seen once. DNA and RNA were both co-extracted from approximately 20-30 mg of bulk tissue that had not been sorted. CDR1 is SGHRS and CDR2 is YFSETQ in the germline V gene. The CDR3 covers 14 residues. Unmatched junction bases numbered 11, after V lost 7 bases and J lost 4 bases.

This TCR derives from a man aged 40-49 years with primary liver carcinoma and hepatitis B virus infection. V gene TRBV5-1 combines with J gene TRBJ2-7; 7 bases fit TRBD2. The sample consisted of liver tumor tissue from sampling region 2. Subset given: tumor region T2, inferior pole. CDR3 amino acids: CASGYLADPYEQYF. Here the CDR3 DNA reads TGCGCCAGCGGCTACCTAGCGGATCCGTACGAGCAGTACTTC.